Listed below are T cell receptor beta chains from one sample, sequenced in a study of T cells in Graves' hyperthyroidism and ophthalmopathy. TCRdb recomputed calls from the multiplex PCR reads with MiXCR, one row per CDR3 protein. The sample yields about 500,000 distinct CDR3 sequences, 13% to 15% seen once. Sequenced sample: blood. These receptors all stem from a woman younger than 35 with Graves' hyperthyroidism. Both conserved end residues are part of each CDR3. A D gene is named only where the DNA matches it firmly. The size of a clone is reported for some rows only, either as once, few or many, or as a class for expanded clones.

CDR3aa: CASSPGQNSYEQYF
CDR3nt: TGTGCCAGCAGTCCGGGACAGAACTCCTACGAGCAGTACTTC
d_gene: TRBD1
j_gene: TRBJ2-7
v_gene: TRBV6-1
abundance: many

CDR3aa: CASSPRDEQFF
CDR3nt: TGCGCCAGCAGCCCCAGGGATGAGCAGTTCTTC
d_gene: -
j_gene: TRBJ2-1
v_gene: TRBV5-1
abundance: many

CDR3aa: CASGTSGLTSTDTQYF
CDR3nt: TGTGCCAGTGGGACTAGCGGGCTTACTAGCACAGATACGCAGTATTTT
d_gene: TRBD2
j_gene: TRBJ2-3
v_gene: TRBV12-3/TRBV12-4
abundance: -

CDR3aa: CASSSPGGWEPQHF
CDR3nt: TGTGCCAGCAGTTCCCCGGGAGGCTGGGAGCCCCAGCATTTT
d_gene: -
j_gene: TRBJ1-5
v_gene: TRBV6-2/TRBV6-3
abundance: -

CDR3aa: CASSMQTRYNEQFF
CDR3nt: TGTGCCAGTAGTATGCAGACTCGATACAATGAGCAGTTCTTC
d_gene: -
j_gene: TRBJ2-1
v_gene: TRBV19
abundance: -

CDR3aa: CADGLGAGETQYF
CDR3nt: TGTGCCGATGGGTTGGGGGCCGGTGAGACCCAGTACTTC
d_gene: -
j_gene: TRBJ2-5
v_gene: TRBV11-2
abundance: many

CDR3aa: CASKPQGLDTGELFF
CDR3nt: TGTGCCAGCAAACCGCAGGGCCTCGACACCGGGGAGCTGTTTTTT
d_gene: -
j_gene: TRBJ2-2
v_gene: TRBV6-1
abundance: many

CDR3aa: CASSEIGQGANNEQFF
CDR3nt: TGTGCCAGCTCAGAGATCGGACAGGGGGCTAACAATGAGCAGTTCTTC
d_gene: TRBD1
j_gene: TRBJ2-1
v_gene: TRBV18
abundance: -

CDR3aa: CSARGDRGETQYF
CDR3nt: TGCAGTGCTAGAGGGGACAGGGGTGAGACCCAGTACTTC
d_gene: TRBD1
j_gene: TRBJ2-5
v_gene: TRBV20-1
abundance: many

CDR3aa: CASRTSGGTDTQYF
CDR3nt: TGTGCCAGCCGGACTAGCGGTGGCACAGATACGCAGTATTTT
d_gene: TRBD2
j_gene: TRBJ2-3
v_gene: TRBV2
abundance: many

CDR3aa: CASSSIPRDSYGYTF
CDR3nt: TGTGCCAGCAGTTCTATCCCCCGGGACAGCTATGGCTACACCTTC
d_gene: TRBD1
j_gene: TRBJ1-2
v_gene: TRBV27
abundance: many

CDR3aa: CASSESGSYSNQPQHF
CDR3nt: TGCGCCAGCAGTGAGTCGGGCAGCTATAGCAATCAGCCCCAGCATTTT
d_gene: -
j_gene: TRBJ1-5
v_gene: TRBV10-2
abundance: many

CDR3aa: CASSLAPGAETQYF
CDR3nt: TGTGCCAGCAGCTTAGCCCCAGGGGCTGAGACCCAGTACTTC
d_gene: -
j_gene: TRBJ2-5
v_gene: TRBV11-2
abundance: many

CDR3aa: CATSDSWGDSYNEQFF
CDR3nt: TGTGCCACCAGTGACTCCTGGGGGGACAGCTACAATGAGCAGTTCTTC
d_gene: -
j_gene: TRBJ2-1
v_gene: TRBV24-1
abundance: many

CDR3aa: CSARRWDDQPQHF
CDR3nt: TGCAGTGCTAGACGCTGGGACGATCAGCCCCAGCATTTT
d_gene: -
j_gene: TRBJ1-5
v_gene: TRBV20-1
abundance: -

CDR3aa: CASSFTDVYEQYF
CDR3nt: TGTGCCAGCAGCTTCACGGACGTATACGAGCAGTACTTC
d_gene: -
j_gene: TRBJ2-7
v_gene: TRBV7-9
abundance: many

CDR3aa: CASSSEREGQVDTQYF
CDR3nt: TGTGCCAGCAGCTCAGAGCGGGAGGGCCAGGTAGATACGCAGTATTTT
d_gene: TRBD2
j_gene: TRBJ2-3
v_gene: TRBV7-9
abundance: many

CDR3aa: CASSPGGYNSPLHF
CDR3nt: TGTGCCAGTAGCCCGGGGGGATATAATTCACCCCTCCACTTT
d_gene: -
j_gene: TRBJ1-6
v_gene: TRBV19
abundance: many

CDR3aa: CASSPLRLRENTEAFF
CDR3nt: TGTGCCAGCTCACCCTTACGGTTAAGGGAGAACACTGAAGCTTTCTTT
d_gene: -
j_gene: TRBJ1-1
v_gene: TRBV18
abundance: many

CDR3aa: CSASGQGGAVDTGELFF
CDR3nt: TGCAGTGCTTCGGGACAAGGGGGCGCGGTGGACACCGGGGAGCTGTTTTTT
d_gene: TRBD1
j_gene: TRBJ2-2
v_gene: TRBV20-1
abundance: -

CDR3aa: CASSHTGTFTSCEQYF
CDR3nt: TGTGCCAGCAGCCACACCGGGACATTTACGTCCTGCGAGCAGTACTTC
d_gene: -
j_gene: TRBJ2-7
v_gene: TRBV11-3
abundance: -

CDR3aa: CASSLLGMGNQPQHF
CDR3nt: TGTGCCAGCAGTTTATTGGGGATGGGCAATCAGCCCCAGCATTTT
d_gene: -
j_gene: TRBJ1-5
v_gene: TRBV27
abundance: -

CDR3aa: CASSLVRLGYNEQFF
CDR3nt: TGTGCCAGCAGCTTAGTTCGCTTAGGGTACAATGAGCAGTTCTTC
d_gene: -
j_gene: TRBJ2-1
v_gene: TRBV11-1
abundance: many

CDR3aa: CASSYGPGGLAKNIQYF
CDR3nt: TGTGCCAGCAGTTACGGACCGGGAGGGCTAGCCAAAAACATTCAGTACTTC
d_gene: TRBD2
j_gene: TRBJ2-4
v_gene: TRBV6-8
abundance: -